The next 24 T cell receptor beta chains were all read from a single sample in a study of yellow fever vaccine responses in identical twins. TCRdb passed the RT-PCR reads through MiXCR, listing each CDR3 protein once. The sample carries roughly 2,000 distinct CDR3 sequences, about 30% recorded once. The input for sequencing was T cells from blood (PBMCs), unsorted or a sorted subset (not recorded which), taken before or after yellow fever vaccination (not recorded which). The receptors were gathered from a woman aged 18 to 35 who received the yellow fever vaccine.

J is TRBJ2-1 and V is TRBV10-1, with 9 bases aligning to TRBD2. The CDR3 extends over 15 amino acids. Losses at the gene ends were 5 bases for V and 1 base for J; bases not matched to a gene: 3. Germline loops: CDR1 WNHNN, CDR2 SYGVQD (reference sequence). This chain's CDR3 is CASSPLAGSYNEQFF. CDR3 sequence (DNA): TGCGCCAGCAGTCCCCTAGCGGGATCCTACAATGAGCAGTTCTTC.

In its sample, this clonotype was seen once. V is TRBV10-1 and J is TRBJ2-3, with 7 bases lining up with TRBD1. The length of the CDR3 is 15 residues. V lost 5 bases, J lost 2 bases, and 7 bases stayed unmatched. The germline V gene has CDR1 WNHNN and CDR2 SYGVQD (reference sequence). DNA of the CDR3: TGCGCCAGCAGTAGGGACAGCGCTCTCACAGATACGCAGTATTTT. It codes for CASSRDSALTDTQYF.

V and J are TRBV12-3 or TRBV12-4 and TRBJ2-1; 15 bases map to TRBD2. J gave up 3 bases and V 6 bases, and 6 bases lay outside the gene matches. The length of the CDR3 is 17 residues. The CDR3 here is CASSPGLAGGFYNEQFF. CDR3 nucleotide sequence: TGTGCCAGCAGCCCGGGACTAGCGGGAGGATTCTACAATGAGCAGTTCTTC.

This chain's CDR3 is CASSSRTGTKNIQYF. CDR3 nucleotide sequence: TGTGCCAGCAGCTCCAGGACAGGGACCAAAAACATTCAGTACTTC. The chain links TRBV11-3 to TRBJ2-4, with 8 bases matching TRBD1. The V segment lost 4 bases and the J segment 2 bases; nucleotides outside the gene matches: 4. The length of the CDR3 is 15 residues. Germline V CDR1 and CDR2: SGHNT, YENEEA.

A few counts support this clonotype. The J gene is TRBJ2-1, the V gene TRBV4-1; 7 positions match TRBD1. Germline CDR1 and CDR2: MGHRA and YSYEKL. J gave up 10 bases and V 2 bases, and 5 bases lay outside the gene matches. CDR3 size: 13 residues. The CDR3 reads CASSQNRGMEQFF. The DNA for the CDR3 is TGCGCCAGCAGCCAAAACAGGGGTATGGAGCAGTTCTTC.

This clonotype came up a few times. V gene TRBV15 combines with J gene TRBJ2-1; D may match TRBD1 or TRBD2 (5 bases each). V lost 0 bases and J 9 bases, leaving 9 bases between the germline ends. The length of the CDR3 is 13 residues. Germline V gives CDR1 LNHNV, CDR2 YYDKDF (reference sequence). The CDR3: CATSRDSGTEQFF. CDR3 in DNA: TGTGCCACCAGCAGAGATTCAGGGACTGAGCAGTTCTTC. Complete variable domain (other parts from reference TRBV15 and TRBJ2-1): DAMVIQNPRYQVTQFGKPVTLSCSQTLNHNVMYWYQQKSSQAPKLLFHYYDKDFNNEADTPDNFQSRRPNTSFCFLDIRSPGLGDTAMYLCATSRDSGTEQFFGPGTRLTVL.

This rearrangement joins TRBV4-2 to TRBJ2-3; TRBD2 matches 14 bases. Germline-derived CDR1 and CDR2 are LGHNA and YNFKEQ. The trim removed 4 bases at V and 0 bases at J, leaving 0 bases unmatched. The CDR3 consists of 16 residues. The CDR3: CASSRTSGGSTDTQYF. In nucleotides, the CDR3 is TGTGCCAGCAGCCGGACTAGCGGGGGGAGCACAGATACGCAGTATTTT.

V usage is TRBV10-3 and J usage is TRBJ2-7, with a tentative D call TRBD1 (5 bases). The CDR3 has 11 amino acids. V was trimmed by 3 bases and J by 5 bases, leaving 5 bases between them. The germline CDR1 and CDR2 sequences are ENHRY and SYGVKD. CDR3 loop: CAISDRDEQYF. CDR3 DNA: TGTGCCATCAGTGACAGGGACGAGCAGTACTTC.

This clonotype was picked up a small number of times. The V and J genes are TRBV4-3 and TRBJ2-1; D gene uncertain. Germline CDR1 LGHNA, CDR2 YSLEER. The CDR3 covers 16 residues. Trimming stripped 4 bases from V and 8 bases from J, with 21 bases between. CDR3 coding DNA: TGCGCCAGCAGCCGGAAGGCTAACTCGGACGTCGATGAGCAGTTCTTC. It is translated as CASSRKANSDVDEQFF.

The chain combines TRBV5-1 with TRBJ2-6; D unclear. V was clipped by 3 bases and J by 0 bases, with 7 bases between them. Germline loops: CDR1 SGHRS, CDR2 YFSETQ. The CDR3 is 15 residues long. Written as DNA, the CDR3 is TGCGCCAGCAGCTGGTCCGGCTCTGGGGCCAACGTCCTGACTTTC. Its translation: CASSWSGSGANVLTF.

This chain joins TRBV7-6 and TRBJ2-1; D might be TRBD1 (6 bases). Trimming removed 5 bases at V and 7 bases at J, with 18 bases between. The CDR3 runs to 15 residues. Germline lookup yields CDR1 SGHVS and CDR2 FNYEAQ. CDR3 loop: CASSPDQGRMNEQFF. The CDR3 nucleotides are TGTGCCAGCAGCCCAGACCAGGGGCGGATGAATGAGCAGTTCTTC. Full variable domain (rest looked up from reference TRBV7-6 and TRBJ2-1): GAGVSQSPRYKVTKRGQDVALRCDPISGHVSLYWYRQALGQGPEFLTYFNYEAQQDKSGLPNDRFSAERPEGSISTLTIQRTEQRDSAMYRCASSPDQGRMNEQFFGPGTRLTVL.

This chain links TRBV12-3 or TRBV12-4 with TRBJ2-2; D not resolved. V shed 3 bases and J shed 1 base, with 9 bases lying between them. The CDR3 runs to 15 residues. CDR3: CASSFGFGNTGELFF. DNA of the CDR3: TGTGCCAGCAGTTTCGGGTTTGGGAACACCGGGGAGCTGTTTTTT.

The chain recombines TRBV6-4 with TRBJ2-1, with no clear D. V dropped 1 base and J dropped 13 bases, with 11 bases sitting between them. Germline V gives CDR1 MRHNA, CDR2 SNTAGT. The CDR3 is 12 residues long. CDR3 nucleotide sequence: TGTGCCAGCAGTGACTTCGTACTTACCCAGTTCTTC. This codes for CASSDFVLTQFF.

The CDR3: CASREGGEQFF. The CDR3, as DNA: TGTGCCAGCAGAGAGGGGGGTGAGCAGTTCTTC. This chain connects TRBV28 to TRBJ2-1, with D perhaps matching TRBD1 or TRBD2 (6 bases each). The CDR3 consists of 11 residues. Trimming cost V 6 bases and J 9 bases, with 9 bases left between them. Germline CDR1 MDHEN, CDR2 SYDVKM.

This clonotype was detected only a few times. The genes are TRBV28 and TRBJ2-5, with D perhaps matching TRBD1 (5 bases). Germline V gene data show CDR1 as MDHEN and CDR2 as SYDVKM. V was shortened by 3 bases and J by 5 bases, with 16 bases between the two germline ends. This CDR3 region has 15 residues. CDR3 amino acids: CASSFPRLAGETQYF. CDR3 coding DNA: TGTGCCAGCAGTTTCCCACGACTCGCAGGGGAGACCCAGTACTTC.

The chain couples TRBV7-2 to TRBJ2-5, with TRBD2 as a possible D gene (6 bases). The CDR3 length is 15 residues. Germline CDR1 reads SGHTA; CDR2 reads FQGNSA. V lost 0 bases and J lost 5, with 13 bases in between. The CDR3 DNA follows: TGTGCCAGCAGCTTAGCGCCTCGGGGACTGGAGACCCAGTACTTC. Its protein product is CASSLAPRGLETQYF.

This chain links TRBV11-2 with TRBJ2-7; D ambiguous. Germline CDR1 reads SGHAT; CDR2 reads FQNNGV. V lost 2 bases to trimming and J lost 3 bases, with 8 bases between them. The CDR3 sequence is 13 residues long. CDR3 DNA sequence: TGTGCCAGCAGCTTAATCCCGGGCTACGAGCAGTACTTC. It specifies CASSLIPGYEQYF.

The genes are TRBV30 and TRBJ2-5; D not resolved. This CDR3 region has 12 residues. CDR1 is GTSNPN, CDR2 SVGIG, per germline (reference sequence). Trimming stripped 1 base from V and 9 bases from J, with 12 bases between. In nucleotides, the CDR3 is TGTGCCTGGAGTGCCCGCTCAGGTCCCCAGTACTTC. Protein product: CAWSARSGPQYF.

This clonotype has just a few counts. V usage is TRBV4-3 and J usage is TRBJ2-5; 10 nucleotides align to TRBD2. The V gene's germline CDR1 is LGHNA and CDR2 YSLEER. The CDR3 sequence is 16 residues long. The trim removed 4 bases at V and 4 bases at J, leaving 9 bases unmatched. DNA of the CDR3: TGCGCCAGCAGCCTGGAGCGGGAGGGCCCGAGAGAGACCCAGTACTTC. Translation gives CASSLEREGPRETQYF.

The V and J genes are TRBV3-1 and TRBJ2-7; 14 bases line up with TRBD2. The V gene end was trimmed by 4 bases and the J gene end by 4 bases; junction bases not matched to a gene: 3. CDR3 length: 15 residues. CDR1 LGHDT and CDR2 YNNKEL come from the germline V gene (reference sequence). CDR3 sequence (DNA): TGTGCCAGCAGCCGAGGACTAGCGGGGGGATACGAGCAGTACTTC. It is translated as CASSRGLAGGYEQYF.

The chain joins TRBV29-1 to TRBJ2-5; D is undetermined. Germline-derived CDR1 and CDR2 are SQVTM and ANQGSEA. Trimming stripped 2 bases from V and 0 bases from J, with 13 bases between. This CDR3 region has 15 residues. This CDR3 is CSVEFSAGDQETQYF. DNA for the CDR3: TGCAGCGTTGAATTTTCGGCAGGCGACCAAGAGACCCAGTACTTC.

This clonotype was observed a few times. The chain is built from TRBV10-3 and TRBJ2-2; D unclear. V lost 10 bases and J lost 7, with 10 bases in between. CDR3 size: 11 residues. Germline V gene data show CDR1 as ENHRY and CDR2 as SYGVKD. Here the CDR3 reads CATRGGGELFF. CDR3 nucleotide sequence: TGTGCCACTCGAGGTGGCGGGGAGCTGTTTTTT.

This clonotype was counted only a few times. V gene TRBV7-3 combines with J gene TRBJ2-3; possibly TRBD2 for D (6 bases). Germline V lookup: CDR1 SGHTA, CDR2 FQGTGA. CDR3 size: 13 residues. V was clipped by 3 bases and J by 5 bases, with 9 bases between them. The CDR3 here is CASSFTGEDTQYF. DNA for the CDR3: TGTGCCAGCAGCTTTACGGGGGAAGATACGCAGTATTTT.

This clonotype was picked up a small number of times. The genes are TRBV10-1 and TRBJ2-7, with unresolved D. Trimming shortened V by 2 bases and J by 1 base, and 12 bases separated the two germline ends. This CDR3 is 15 amino acids long. The germline CDR1 and CDR2 sequences are WNHNN and SYGVQD (reference sequence). CDR3 sequence (DNA): TGCGCCAGCAGTGAGAACCTCAGGAATTCCTACGAGCAGTACTTC. Translating gives CASSENLRNSYEQYF.